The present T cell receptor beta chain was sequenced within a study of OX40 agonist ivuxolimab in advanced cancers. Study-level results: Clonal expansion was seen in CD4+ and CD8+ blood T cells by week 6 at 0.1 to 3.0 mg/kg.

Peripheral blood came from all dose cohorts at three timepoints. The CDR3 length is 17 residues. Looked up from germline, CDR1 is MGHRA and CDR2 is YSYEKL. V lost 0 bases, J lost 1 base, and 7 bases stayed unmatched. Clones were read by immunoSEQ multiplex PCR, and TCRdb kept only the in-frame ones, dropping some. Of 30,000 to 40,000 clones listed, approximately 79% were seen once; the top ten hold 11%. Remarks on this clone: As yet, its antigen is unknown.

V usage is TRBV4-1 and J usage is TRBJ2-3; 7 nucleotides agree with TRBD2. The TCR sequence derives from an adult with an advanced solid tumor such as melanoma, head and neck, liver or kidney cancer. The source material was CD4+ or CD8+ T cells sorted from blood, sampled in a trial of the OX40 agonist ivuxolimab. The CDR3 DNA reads TGCGCCAGCAGCCAAGATAACATGGGGGGGGGCACAGATACGCAGTATTTT. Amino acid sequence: CASSQDNMGGGTDTQYF.